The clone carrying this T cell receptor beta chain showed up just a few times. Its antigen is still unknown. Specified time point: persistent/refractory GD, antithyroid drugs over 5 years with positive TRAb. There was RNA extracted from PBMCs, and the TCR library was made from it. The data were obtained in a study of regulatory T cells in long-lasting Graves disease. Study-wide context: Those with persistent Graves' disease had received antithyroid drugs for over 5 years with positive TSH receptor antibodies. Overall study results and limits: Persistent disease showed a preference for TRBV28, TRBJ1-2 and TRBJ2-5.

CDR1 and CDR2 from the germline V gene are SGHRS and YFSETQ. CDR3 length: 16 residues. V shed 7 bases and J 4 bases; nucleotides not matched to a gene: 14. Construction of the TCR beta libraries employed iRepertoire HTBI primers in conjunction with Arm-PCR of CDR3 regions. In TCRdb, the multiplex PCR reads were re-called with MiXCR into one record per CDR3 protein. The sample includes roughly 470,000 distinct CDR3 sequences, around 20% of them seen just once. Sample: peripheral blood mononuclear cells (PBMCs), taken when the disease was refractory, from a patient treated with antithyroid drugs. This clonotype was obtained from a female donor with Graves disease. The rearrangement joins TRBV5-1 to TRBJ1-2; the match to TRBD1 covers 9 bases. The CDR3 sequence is CASRPRDRDLSYGYTF. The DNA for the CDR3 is TGCGCCAGCCGACCCCGGGACAGGGATTTGAGCTATGGCTACACCTTC.